The 15 T cell receptor beta chains given below trace back to one sample, sequenced in a study of T cells after yellow fever vaccination. Each CDR3 protein gets one entry after TCRdb re-called the 5' RACE reads with MiXCR. The table has some 240,000 distinct CDR3 sequences, 5.2% seen once. Specimen: CD4+ T cells sorted from PBMCs, collected on the day of the yellow fever booster vaccination. These receptors were taken from a man between 18 and 35 years old who received the YFV17D yellow fever vaccine.

This chain uses TRBV5-1 with TRBJ2-7, with 8 nucleotides matching TRBD2. Germline V CDR1 and CDR2: SGHRS, YFSETQ. This CDR3 spans 13 amino acids. Unmatched junction bases numbered 5, after V lost 2 bases and J lost 7 bases. CDR3 in DNA: TGCGCCAGCAGCTTCGGGGGGGGGCTGGAGCAGTACTTC. This translates into CASSFGGGLEQYF.

The sample holds many counts of this clonotype. CDR3 nucleotide sequence: TGCGCCAGCAGCTTGGAGGGGACAGGATATGGCTACACCTTC. It is translated as CASSLEGTGYGYTF. The chain is built from TRBV5-1 and TRBJ1-2; 8 bases map to TRBD1. The CDR3 totals 14 residues. The germline CDR1 and CDR2 sequences are SGHRS and YFSETQ. J lost 5 bases, V lost 0 bases, and 3 bases had no gene match.

The rearrangement joins TRBV20-1 to TRBJ1-2; D is undetermined. The germline V gene has CDR1 DFQATT and CDR2 SNEGSKA (reference sequence). Trimming stripped 8 bases from V and 8 bases from J, with 24 bases between. The CDR3 contains 14 residues. CDR3 bases: TGCAGTCTCACCCCCCCCGGGTACACTGGGGGCTACACCTTC. Translation: CSLTPPGYTGGYTF.

The gene calls are TRBV10-3 and TRBJ2-6; no reliable D call. The germline V and J ends were trimmed by 7 bases and 0 bases, with 4 bases remaining between them. Germline CDR1 is ENHRY and CDR2 is SYGVKD. The CDR3 has 13 amino acids. This CDR3 is CAIMPSGANVLTF. The CDR3 DNA reads as TGTGCCATCATGCCCTCTGGGGCCAACGTCCTGACTTTC.

The sample holds many counts of this clonotype. The gene calls are TRBV12-5 and TRBJ2-7; 9 bases map to TRBD1. With 2 bases clipped from V and 3 bases from J, the junction kept 8 bases outside the gene matches. The CDR3 covers 16 residues. Germline V gene data show CDR1 as LGHNT and CDR2 as FRNRAP. For the CDR3, the DNA is TGTGCTAGTGGTTTGACTCCGGGACAGGGCGGCTACGAGCAGTACTTC. It is translated as CASGLTPGQGGYEQYF.

This chain joins TRBV6-5 and TRBJ2-7; 10 bases are a match to TRBD2. CDR1 is MNHEY and CDR2 is SVGAGI in the germline V gene. V lost 2 bases, J lost 4 bases, and 5 bases stayed unmatched. This CDR3 contains 15 residues. The CDR3 sequence: CASSYKPSGGYEQYV. In DNA, the CDR3 is TGTGCCAGCAGTTACAAGCCTAGCGGGGGTTACGAGCAGTACGTC.

The V call is TRBV20-1, the J call TRBJ1-4; D may be TRBD1 (5 bases). Germline V gives CDR1 DFQATT, CDR2 SNEGSKA (reference sequence). Between the trimmed V and J ends, which lost 3 bases and 3 bases, there was a span of 8 bases. The CDR3 has 13 amino acids. CDR3 protein: CSASRGANEKLFF. The CDR3 DNA follows: TGCAGTGCTAGTCGGGGGGCTAATGAAAAACTGTTTTTT.

The chain has TRBV6-2 or TRBV6-3 and TRBJ2-3; the D is unclear. The CDR3 runs to 15 residues. The V gene lost 6 bases and the J gene lost 2 bases, with 15 bases spanning the gap. Germline assignment: CDR1 MNHEY and CDR2 SVGEGT. The CDR3 sequence: CASSTPMGYTDTQYF. The CDR3 coding sequence is TGTGCCAGCAGCACGCCCATGGGCTACACAGATACGCAGTATTTT.

Only a few counts were recorded for this clonotype. The chain has TRBV20-1 and TRBJ2-7, with D hard to call. The CDR3 is 12 residues long. Between the trimmed V and J ends, which lost 5 bases and 1 base, there was a span of 9 bases. CDR1 and CDR2 from the germline V gene are DFQATT and SNEGSKA (reference sequence). CDR3 region: CSASGRSYEQYV. In DNA, the CDR3 is TGCAGTGCTTCCGGACGATCCTACGAGCAGTACGTC.

The chain couples TRBV12-3 or TRBV12-4 to TRBJ2-2; 8 bases line up with TRBD1. V shed 5 bases, J shed 7 bases, and the junction held 6 bases outside the gene matches. CDR3 length: 14 residues. CDR3 sequence (DNA): TGTGCCAGCAGTAGGACAGGGCGTAGCGGGGAGCTGTTTTTT. This encodes CASSRTGRSGELFF.

V and J are TRBV11-2 and TRBJ2-2, with 7 bases that match TRBD2. This CDR3 is built from 16 residues. The V gene end was trimmed by 1 base and the J gene end by 2 bases; junction bases not matched to a gene: 4. Germline CDR1 reads SGHAT; CDR2 reads FQNNGV. This chain's CDR3 is CASSLAGGRNTGELFF. Here the CDR3 DNA reads TGTGCCAGCAGCTTAGCGGGGGGTCGAAACACCGGGGAGCTGTTTTTT.

This clonotype was seen more than once but under ten times. This chain joins TRBV6-2 or TRBV6-3 and TRBJ2-2; 7 bases are shared with TRBD1. The V and J ends lost 11 bases and 4 bases, in that order; junction bases with no gene match: 13. The CDR3 runs to 15 residues. Looked up from germline, CDR1 is MNHEY and CDR2 is SVGEGT. This chain's CDR3 is CAGRQGGLGTGELFF. The CDR3 region has the DNA TGTGCCGGAAGACAGGGTGGATTGGGCACCGGGGAGCTGTTTTTT.

Many counts were recorded for this clonotype. V is TRBV5-6 and J is TRBJ1-1, with D unresolved. Trimming removed 0 bases at V and 1 base at J, with 13 bases between. The V gene's germline CDR1 is SGHDT and CDR2 YYEEEE. This CDR3 has 16 amino acids. The CDR3 DNA reads as TGTGCCAGCAGCTTGGGCATCCAGGCAGGGAACACTGAAGCTTTCTTT. Translated, it gives CASSLGIQAGNTEAFF.

Only a few counts were recorded for this clonotype. This chain joins TRBV7-3 and TRBJ1-2, with D maybe TRBD1 (6 bases). V dropped 4 bases and J dropped 6 bases, with 12 bases sitting between them. Germline V gene lookup returns CDR1 SGHTA and CDR2 FQGTGA. The length of the CDR3 is 13 residues. DNA of the CDR3: TGTGCCAGCAGCTCCATCGGGGGCGATGGCTACACCTTC. It encodes CASSSIGGDGYTF.

A few counts support this clonotype. The rearrangement joins TRBV7-2 to TRBJ1-5, with a weak D call TRBD1 (5 bases). V was trimmed by 2 bases and J by 7 bases, leaving 12 bases between them. This CDR3 comprises 14 residues. Per germline, CDR1 SGHTA and CDR2 FQGNSA. In nucleotides, the CDR3 is TGTGCCAGCAGCTTACGTGGGGGATACCAGCCCCAGCATTTT. Translation: CASSLRGGYQPQHF.